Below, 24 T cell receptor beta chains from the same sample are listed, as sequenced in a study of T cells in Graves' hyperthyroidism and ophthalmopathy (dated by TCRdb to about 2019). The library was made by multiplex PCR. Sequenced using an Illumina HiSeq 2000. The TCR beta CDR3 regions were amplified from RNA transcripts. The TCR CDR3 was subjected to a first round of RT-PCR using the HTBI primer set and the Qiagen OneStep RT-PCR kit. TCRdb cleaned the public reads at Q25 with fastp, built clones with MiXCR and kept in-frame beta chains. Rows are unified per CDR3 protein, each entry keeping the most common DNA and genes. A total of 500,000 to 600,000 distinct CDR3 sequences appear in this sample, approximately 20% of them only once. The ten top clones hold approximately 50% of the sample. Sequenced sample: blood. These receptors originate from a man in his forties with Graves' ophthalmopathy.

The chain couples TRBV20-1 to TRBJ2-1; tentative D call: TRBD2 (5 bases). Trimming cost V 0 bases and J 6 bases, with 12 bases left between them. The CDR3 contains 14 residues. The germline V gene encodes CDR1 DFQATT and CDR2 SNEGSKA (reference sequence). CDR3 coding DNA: TGCAGTGCTAGAGATCTTCGCGGGCTCAATGAGCAGTTCTTC. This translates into CSARDLRGLNEQFF.

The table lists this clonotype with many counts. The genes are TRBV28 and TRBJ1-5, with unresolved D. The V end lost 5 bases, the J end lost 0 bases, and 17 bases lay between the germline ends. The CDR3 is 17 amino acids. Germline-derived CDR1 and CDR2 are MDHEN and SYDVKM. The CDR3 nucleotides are TGTGCCAGCAGTCTCCCGACAATGGGAAATAGCAATCAGCCCCAGCATTTT. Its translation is CASSLPTMGNSNQPQHF. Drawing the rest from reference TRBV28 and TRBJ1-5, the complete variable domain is DVKVTQSSRYLVKRTGEKVFLECVQDMDHENMFWYRQDPGLGLRLIYFSYDVKMKEKGDIPEGYSVSREKKERFSLILESASTNQTSMYLCASSLPTMGNSNQPQHFGDGTRLSIL.

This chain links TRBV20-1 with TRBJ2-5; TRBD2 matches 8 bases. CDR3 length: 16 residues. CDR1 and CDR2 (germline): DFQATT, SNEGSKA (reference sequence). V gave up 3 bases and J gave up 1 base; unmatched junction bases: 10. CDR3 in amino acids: CSARATKRGFQETQYF. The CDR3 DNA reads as TGCAGTGCTAGGGCTACTAAGCGGGGGTTCCAAGAGACCCAGTACTTC.

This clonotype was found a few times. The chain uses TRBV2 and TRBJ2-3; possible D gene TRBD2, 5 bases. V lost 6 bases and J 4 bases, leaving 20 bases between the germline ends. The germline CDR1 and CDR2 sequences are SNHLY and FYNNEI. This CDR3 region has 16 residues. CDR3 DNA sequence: TGTGCCAGCAGCCCCCGGGCCGTGAGAGGGCCAGATACGCAGTATTTT. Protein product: CASSPRAVRGPDTQYF.

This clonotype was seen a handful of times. In DNA form, the CDR3 reads TGTGCCTGGAGTAAGATGGACTCCCTCACCGGGGAGCTGTTTTTT. This codes for CAWSKMDSLTGELFF. This chain connects TRBV30 to TRBJ2-2; tentative D call: TRBD2 (5 bases). CDR1 and CDR2 (germline): GTSNPN, SVGIG (reference sequence). The CDR3 runs to 15 residues. The V gene lost 2 bases and the J gene lost 4 bases, with 14 bases spanning the gap.

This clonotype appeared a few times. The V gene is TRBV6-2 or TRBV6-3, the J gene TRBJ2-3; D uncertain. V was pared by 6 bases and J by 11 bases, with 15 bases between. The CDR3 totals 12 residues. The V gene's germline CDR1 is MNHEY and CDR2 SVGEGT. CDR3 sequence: CASSPRTVEQYF. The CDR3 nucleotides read TGTGCCAGCAGCCCGAGGACGGTGGAGCAGTATTTT.

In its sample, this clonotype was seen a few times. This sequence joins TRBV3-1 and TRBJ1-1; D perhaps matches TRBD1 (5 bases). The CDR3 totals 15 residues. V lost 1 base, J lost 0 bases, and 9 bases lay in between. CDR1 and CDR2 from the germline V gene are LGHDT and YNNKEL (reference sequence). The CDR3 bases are TGTGCCAGCAGCCAAGTGGGGGGGGTGAACACTGAAGCTTTCTTT. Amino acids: CASSQVGGVNTEAFF.

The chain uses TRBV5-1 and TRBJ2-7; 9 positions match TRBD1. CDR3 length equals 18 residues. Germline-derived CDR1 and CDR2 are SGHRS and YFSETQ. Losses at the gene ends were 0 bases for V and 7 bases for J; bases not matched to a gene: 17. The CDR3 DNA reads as TGCGCCAGCAGCTTGGGCGCCGGGACAGGGAGGTTTCTGGGTGAGCAGTACTTC. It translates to CASSLGAGTGRFLGEQYF. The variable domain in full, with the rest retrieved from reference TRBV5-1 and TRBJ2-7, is KAGVTQTPRYLIKTRGQQVTLSCSPISGHRSVSWYQQTPGQGLQFLFEYFSETQRNKGNFPGRFSGRQFSNSRSEMNVSTLELGDSALYLCASSLGAGTGRFLGEQYFGPGTRLTVT.

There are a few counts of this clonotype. CDR3 residues: CASSNRQGKGYGYTF. The CDR3 bases are TGTGCCAGCAGCAATAGACAGGGGAAAGGCTATGGCTACACCTTC. The chain combines TRBV6-2 or TRBV6-3 with TRBJ1-2; TRBD1 aligns across 8 bases. CDR1 is MNHEY, CDR2 SVGEGT, per germline. The CDR3 covers 15 residues. V shed 6 bases, J shed 4 bases, and the junction held 10 bases outside the gene matches.

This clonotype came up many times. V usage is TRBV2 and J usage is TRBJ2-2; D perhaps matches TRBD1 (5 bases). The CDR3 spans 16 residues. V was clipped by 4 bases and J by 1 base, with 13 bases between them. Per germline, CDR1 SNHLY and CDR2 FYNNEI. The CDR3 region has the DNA TGTGCCAGCAGTGTAACAAGGGGCAGGAACACCGGGGAGCTGTTTTTT. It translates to CASSVTRGRNTGELFF.

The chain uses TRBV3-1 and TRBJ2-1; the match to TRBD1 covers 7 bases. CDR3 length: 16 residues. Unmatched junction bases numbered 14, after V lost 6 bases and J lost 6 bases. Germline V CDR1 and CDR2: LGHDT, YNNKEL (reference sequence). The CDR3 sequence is CASSPRRDRVGNEQFF. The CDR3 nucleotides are TGTGCCAGCAGTCCAAGAAGGGACAGAGTAGGCAATGAGCAGTTCTTC.

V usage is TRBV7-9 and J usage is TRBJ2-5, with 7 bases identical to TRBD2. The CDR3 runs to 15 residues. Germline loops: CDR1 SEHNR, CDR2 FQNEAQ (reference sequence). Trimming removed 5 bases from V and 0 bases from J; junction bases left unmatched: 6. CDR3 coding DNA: TGTGCCAGCAGCGAGCGGGATGTTTACCAAGAGACCCAGTACTTC. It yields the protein CASSERDVYQETQYF.

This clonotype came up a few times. The CDR3 coding sequence is TGTGCCAGCAGCTCCCTCCCCGGGAGACTCGAGCAGTACTTC. This translates into CASSSLPGRLEQYF. The V and J genes are TRBV11-2 and TRBJ2-7; a possible D gene is TRBD2 (6 bases). The CDR3 runs 14 residues. In germline, CDR1 is SGHAT, CDR2 FQNNGV. V was shortened by 4 bases and J by 6 bases, with 16 bases between the two germline ends.

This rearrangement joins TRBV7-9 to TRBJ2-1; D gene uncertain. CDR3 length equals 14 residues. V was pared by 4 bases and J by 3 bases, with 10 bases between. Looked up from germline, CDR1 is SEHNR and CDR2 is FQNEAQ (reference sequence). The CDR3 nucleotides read TGTGCCAGCAGCTCCGGGTACCACTACAATGAGCAGTTCTTC. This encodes CASSSGYHYNEQFF.

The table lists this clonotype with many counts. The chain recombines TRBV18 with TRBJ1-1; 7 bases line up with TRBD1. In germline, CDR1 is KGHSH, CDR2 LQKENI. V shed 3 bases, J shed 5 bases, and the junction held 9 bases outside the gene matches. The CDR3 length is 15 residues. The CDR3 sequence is CASSPLTGPVTEAFF. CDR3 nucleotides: TGTGCCAGCTCACCCTTGACAGGGCCAGTAACTGAAGCTTTCTTT. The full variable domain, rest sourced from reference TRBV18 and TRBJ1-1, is NAGVMQNPRHLVRRRGQEARLRCSPMKGHSHVYWYRQLPEEGLKFMVYLQKENIIDESGMPKERFSAEFPKEGPSILRIQQVVRGDSAAYFCASSPLTGPVTEAFFGQGTRLTVV.

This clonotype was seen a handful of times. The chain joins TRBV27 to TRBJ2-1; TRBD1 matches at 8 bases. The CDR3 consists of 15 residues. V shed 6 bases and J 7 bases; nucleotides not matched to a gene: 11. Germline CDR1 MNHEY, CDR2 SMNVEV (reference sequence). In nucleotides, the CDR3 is TGTGCCAGCAGCTTAACAGGGGGAGTTCTGAATGAGCAGTTCTTC. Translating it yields CASSLTGGVLNEQFF.

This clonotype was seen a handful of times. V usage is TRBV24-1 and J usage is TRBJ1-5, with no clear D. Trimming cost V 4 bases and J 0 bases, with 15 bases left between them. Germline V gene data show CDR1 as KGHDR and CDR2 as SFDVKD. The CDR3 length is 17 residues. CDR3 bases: TGTGCCACCAGTGACAAACCCGAGAGTCTTAGCAATCAGCCCCAGCATTTT. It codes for CATSDKPESLSNQPQHF.

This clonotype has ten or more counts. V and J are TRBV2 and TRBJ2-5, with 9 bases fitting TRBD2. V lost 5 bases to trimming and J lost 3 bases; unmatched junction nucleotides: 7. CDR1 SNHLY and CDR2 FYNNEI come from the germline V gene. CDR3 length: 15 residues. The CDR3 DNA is TGTGCCAGCAGTATGGCGGGAGGGCCGAAAGAGACCCAGTACTTC. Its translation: CASSMAGGPKETQYF.

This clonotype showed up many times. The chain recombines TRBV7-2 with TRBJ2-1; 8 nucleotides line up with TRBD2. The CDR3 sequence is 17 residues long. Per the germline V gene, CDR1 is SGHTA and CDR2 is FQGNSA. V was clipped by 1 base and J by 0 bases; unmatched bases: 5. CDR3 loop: CASSLGPSGSSYNEQFF. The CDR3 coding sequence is TGTGCCAGCAGCTTAGGTCCCAGCGGGAGCTCCTACAATGAGCAGTTCTTC.

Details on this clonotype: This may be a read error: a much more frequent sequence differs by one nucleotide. CDR3 DNA: TGCAGTGCTAGAAGGGGGGGCTCCGACAATGAGCAGTTCTTC. Translating gives CSARRGGSDNEQFF. The rearrangement uses TRBV20-1 and TRBJ2-1; weak D call: TRBD2 (7 bases). The CDR3 runs to 14 residues. CDR1 is DFQATT, CDR2 SNEGSKA, per germline (reference sequence).

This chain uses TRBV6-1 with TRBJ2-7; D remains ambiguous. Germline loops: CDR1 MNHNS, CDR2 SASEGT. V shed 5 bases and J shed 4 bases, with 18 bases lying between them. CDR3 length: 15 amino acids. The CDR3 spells CASSSKGPSFYEQYF. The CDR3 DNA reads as TGTGCCAGCAGTAGCAAGGGCCCGTCCTTTTACGAGCAGTACTTC.

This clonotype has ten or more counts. CDR3 in amino acids: CASSEALGNTEAFF. The CDR3 nucleotides read TGTGCCAGCAGTGAAGCGCTGGGTAACACTGAAGCTTTCTTT. V and J are TRBV2 and TRBJ1-1; D call uncertain. V gave up 0 bases and J gave up 2 bases, with 7 bases separating them. CDR1 is SNHLY, CDR2 FYNNEI, per germline. The CDR3 runs to 14 residues.

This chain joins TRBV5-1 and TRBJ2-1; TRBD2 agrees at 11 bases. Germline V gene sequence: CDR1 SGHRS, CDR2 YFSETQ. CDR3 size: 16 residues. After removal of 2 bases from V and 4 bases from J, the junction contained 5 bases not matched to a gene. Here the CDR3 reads CASSFELAGEYNEQFF. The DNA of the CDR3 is TGCGCCAGCAGCTTTGAACTAGCGGGGGAGTACAATGAGCAGTTCTTC.

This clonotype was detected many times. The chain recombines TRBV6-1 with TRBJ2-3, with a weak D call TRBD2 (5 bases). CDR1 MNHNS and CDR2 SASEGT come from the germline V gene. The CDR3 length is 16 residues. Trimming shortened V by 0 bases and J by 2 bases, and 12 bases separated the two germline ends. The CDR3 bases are TGTGCCAGCAGTGAAGCCCAGACGAGGGTCACAGATACGCAGTATTTT. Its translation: CASSEAQTRVTDTQYF.